The sequence of this TCR beta chain was determined in a study of T cells in narcolepsy. The assay was immunoSEQ multiplex PCR, and TCRdb's table has in-frame clones only and misses some. The sample has around 35,000 clones; 65% to 85% are singletons. V gave up 6 bases and J gave up 0 bases, with 30 bases separating them. The CDR3 is 21 amino acids. Looked up from germline, CDR1 is LNHDA and CDR2 is SQIVND (reference sequence). This sequence was found in a human donor in good health. The sequenced sample consisted of memory (CD45RA-) CD4+ T cells from blood. The chain recombines TRBV19 with TRBJ2-4, with D perhaps assigned TRBD1 or TRBD2 (6 bases each). Written as DNA, the CDR3 is TGTGCCAGTAGGGTTGCCTGGCAGGACATTATGGGGGGCCTAGCCAAAAACATTCAGTACTTC. Its translation: CASRVAWQDIMGGLAKNIQYF.